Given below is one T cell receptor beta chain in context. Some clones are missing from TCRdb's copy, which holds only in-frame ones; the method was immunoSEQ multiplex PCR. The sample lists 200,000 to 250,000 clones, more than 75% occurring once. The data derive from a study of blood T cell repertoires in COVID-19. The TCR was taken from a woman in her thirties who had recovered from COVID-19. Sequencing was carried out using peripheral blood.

As DNA, the CDR3 is TGTGCCAGCTCACCGTTCACTAGCACAGATACGCAGTATTTT. As protein: CASSPFTSTDTQYF. The chain uses TRBV18 and TRBJ2-3; no definite D call. V lost 3 bases, J lost 0 bases, and 7 bases lay in between. Germline CDR1 and CDR2: KGHSH and LQKENI. This CDR3 is built from 14 residues.